These 5 T cell receptor beta chains originate from one sample sequenced in a study of metastatic and nonmetastatic thyroid tumors (dated by TCRdb to the early 2020s). Libraries were prepared through PCR. The sample was run on an Illumina HiSeq 4000. TCRdb handled the public reads itself, with Q25 trimming in fastp and clone calling in MiXCR, and kept productive beta chains. This sample has approximately 3,000 clones in its table, and about 39% of those were observed once. The top ten constitute 20% to 25% of the sample. No patient had received any treatment before thyroid surgery. Sequencing used tumor tissue. The receptor source for this set is a female donor with papillary thyroid cancer or a benign thyroid nodule (not recorded which). Some clones in this sample may be carry-over from other donors' samples.

This clone appeared a few times. V and J are TRBV25-1 and TRBJ2-5; 12 bases map to TRBD2. Unmatched junction bases numbered 0, after V lost 6 bases and J lost 1 base. Germline V gene data show CDR1 as MGHDK and CDR2 as SYGVNS. The CDR3 sequence is 14 residues long. The CDR3 DNA reads TGTGCCAGCAGACTAGCGGGGGGCCAAGAGACCCAGTACTTC. Translation: CASRLAGGQETQYF. The full variable domain, with the rest looked up from reference TRBV25-1 and TRBJ2-5, is EADIYQTPRYLVIGTGKKITLECSQTMGHDKMYWYQQDPGMELHLIHYSYGVNSTEKGDLSSESTVSRIRTEHFPLTLESARPSHTSQYLCASRLAGGQETQYFGPGTRLLVL.

The V call is TRBV14, the J call TRBJ2-1; 7 bases agree with TRBD2. CDR1 and CDR2 from the germline V gene are SGHDN and FVKESK. V shed 1 base and J 2 bases; nucleotides not matched to a gene: 5. The CDR3 totals 16 residues. Written as DNA, the CDR3 is TGTGCCAGCAGCCAAGTCGGGGGGAGCGCCTACAATGAGCAGTTCTTC. This codes for CASSQVGGSAYNEQFF. Supplemented by reference TRBV14 and TRBJ2-1, the full variable domain reads EAGVTQFPSHSVIEKGQTVTLRCDPISGHDNLYWYRRVMGKEIKFLLHFVKESKQDESGMPNNRFLAERTGGTYSTLKVQPAELEDSGVYFCASSQVGGSAYNEQFFGPGTRLTVL.

To note about this clone: Distinct nucleotide sequences in the sample also encode this CDR3. The V and J genes are TRBV4-2 and TRBJ1-6; 10 bases line up with TRBD1. Per germline, CDR1 LGHNA and CDR2 YNFKEQ. CDR3 length equals 15 residues. Unmatched junction bases numbered 2, after V lost 1 base and J lost 8 bases. CDR3 residues: CASSQGDRGYSPLHF. The CDR3, as DNA: TGTGCCAGCAGCCAAGGGGACAGGGGATATTCACCCCTCCACTTT.

For the CDR3, the DNA is TGTGCCAGCAGCTTTGGGAGCACAGATACGCAGTATTTT. It yields the protein CASSFGSTDTQYF. The chain combines TRBV7-8 with TRBJ2-3; D is unresolved. CDR1 is SGHVS and CDR2 is FQNEAQ in the germline V gene. The CDR3 runs to 13 residues. Trimming took 3 bases from V and 0 from J, leaving 4 bases between them.

The genes are TRBV5-5 and TRBJ1-3; no firm D call. Deletions cut 0 bases from V and 0 bases from J, with 10 bases between. The CDR3 has 16 amino acids. Germline V gene lookup returns CDR1 SGHKS and CDR2 YYEKEE (reference sequence). The CDR3 loop is CASSLDRLSSGNTIYF. The CDR3 coding sequence is TGTGCCAGCAGCTTGGACAGATTAAGCTCTGGAAACACCATATATTTT. Drawing the rest from reference TRBV5-5 and TRBJ1-3, the complete variable domain is DAGVTQSPTHLIKTRGQQVTLRCSPISGHKSVSWYQQVLGQGPQFIFQYYEKEERGRGNFPDRFSARQFPNYSSELNVNALLLGDSALYLCASSLDRLSSGNTIYFGEGSWLTVV.